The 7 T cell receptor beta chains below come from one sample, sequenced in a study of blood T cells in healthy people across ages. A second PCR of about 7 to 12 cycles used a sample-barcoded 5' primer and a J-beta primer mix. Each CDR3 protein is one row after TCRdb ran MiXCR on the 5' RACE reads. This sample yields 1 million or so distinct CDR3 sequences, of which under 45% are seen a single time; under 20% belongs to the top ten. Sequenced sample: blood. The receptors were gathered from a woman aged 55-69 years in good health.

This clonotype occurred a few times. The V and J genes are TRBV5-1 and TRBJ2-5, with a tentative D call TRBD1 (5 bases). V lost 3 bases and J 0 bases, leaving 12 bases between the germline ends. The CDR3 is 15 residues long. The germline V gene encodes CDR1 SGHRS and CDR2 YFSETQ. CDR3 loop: CASSSPSGYQETQYF. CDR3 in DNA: TGCGCCAGCAGCTCCCCCTCAGGGTACCAAGAGACCCAGTACTTC.

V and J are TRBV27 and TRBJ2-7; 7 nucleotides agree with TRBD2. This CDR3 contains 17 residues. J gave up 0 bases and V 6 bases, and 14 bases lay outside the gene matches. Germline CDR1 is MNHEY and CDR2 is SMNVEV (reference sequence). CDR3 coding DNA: TGTGCCAGCAGGAGAGCGGGTCTAGCGGAGAGCTCCTACGAGCAGTACTTC. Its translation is CASRRAGLAESSYEQYF.

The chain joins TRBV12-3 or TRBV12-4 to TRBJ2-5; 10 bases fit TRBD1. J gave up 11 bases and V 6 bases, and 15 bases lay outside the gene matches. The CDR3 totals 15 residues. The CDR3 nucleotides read TGTGCCAGCAGACCCGGGACAGGGGCTTACAATGAGCAGTACTTC. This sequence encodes CASRPGTGAYNEQYF.

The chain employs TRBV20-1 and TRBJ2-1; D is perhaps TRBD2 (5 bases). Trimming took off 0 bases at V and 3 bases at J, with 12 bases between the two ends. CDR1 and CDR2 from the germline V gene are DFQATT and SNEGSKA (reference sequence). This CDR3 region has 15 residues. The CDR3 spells CSARDRTGDYNEQFF. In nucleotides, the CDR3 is TGCAGTGCTAGAGACAGGACTGGCGACTACAATGAGCAGTTCTTC.

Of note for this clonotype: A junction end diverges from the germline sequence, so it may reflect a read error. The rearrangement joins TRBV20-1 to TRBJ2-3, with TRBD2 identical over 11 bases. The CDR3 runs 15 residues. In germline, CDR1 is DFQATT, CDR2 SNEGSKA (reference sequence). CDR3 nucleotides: TGCGGTGCTAAGGGACTAGCGGCTTCTCCAGATACGCAGTATTTT. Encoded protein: CGAKGLAASPDTQYF.

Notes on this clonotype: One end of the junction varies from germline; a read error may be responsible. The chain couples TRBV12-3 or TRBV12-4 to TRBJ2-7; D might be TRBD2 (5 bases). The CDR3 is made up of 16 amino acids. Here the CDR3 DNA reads TGTGCCAGCACCCTTTACGGACTCTCGGGGTCCTACGGGCAGTACTTC. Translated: CASTLYGLSGSYGQYF.

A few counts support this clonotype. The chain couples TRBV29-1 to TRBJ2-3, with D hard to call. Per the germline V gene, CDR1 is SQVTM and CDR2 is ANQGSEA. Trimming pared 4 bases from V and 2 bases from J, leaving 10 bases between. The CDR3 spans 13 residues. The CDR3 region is CSVGRDPTDTQYF. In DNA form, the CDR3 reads TGCAGCGTTGGAAGAGACCCCACAGATACGCAGTATTTT.